The source of this T cell receptor (beta chain) is a study of regulatory T cells in long-lasting Graves disease. This clonotype was detected ten times or more. Researchers made TCR beta libraries by using iRepertoire HTBI primers and running Arm-PCR on CDR3 regions. TCRdb redid the calling of the multiplex PCR reads with MiXCR, one entry per CDR3 protein. This table has roughly 500,000 distinct CDR3 sequences, 14% appearing once. With 1 base removed from V and 6 bases from J, the gap between germline ends came to 14 bases. The germline gives CDR1 SGHRS, CDR2 YFSETQ. This CDR3 region has 15 residues. Noted time point: newly diagnosed GD, antithyroid drugs for less than 3 months. Extracted RNA from PBMCs served as the source of the TCR library. These data were also filed under a second study, of T cells in Graves' hyperthyroidism and ophthalmopathy. This second report adds: Pregnant or lactating patients were excluded, as were those with uncontrolled infection or other autoimmune disease. Diagnosing involved the use of clinical symptoms, serum thyroxine and TRAb, thyroid ultrasound and orbital computed tomography. Ophthalmopathy, as predicted by the model, came a median around 6.7 months after the prediction.

Sequences were derived from peripheral blood mononuclear cells (PBMCs), sampled at new diagnosis, from a patient treated with antithyroid drugs. This TCR derives from a woman between 50 and 59 years old with Graves disease. The chain is built from TRBV5-1 and TRBJ2-1; perhaps D is TRBD1 or TRBD2 (5 bases each). CDR3 nucleotide sequence: TGCGCCAGCAGCTTGATATGGGGCGCGGGCAATGAGCAGTTCTTC. Protein: CASSLIWGAGNEQFF.